The present entry profiles one TCR beta chain with its context. The data derive from a study of blood T cell repertoires in COVID-19. Study-wide background: Collection of acute and convalescent COVID-19 samples took place in the United States, Italy and Spain. The cDNA or gDNA used as material had been derived from T cells, B-cell-depleted T cells, or PBMCs.

The CDR3 sequence is 14 residues long. From germline, CDR1 is SNHLY and CDR2 FYNNEI. The V segment lost 7 bases and the J segment 12 bases; nucleotides outside the gene matches: 14. Methods used by the authors: Cell counts per sample came from amplifying reference gene primers. Only in-frame clones appear in the TCRdb table, and some are missing; sequencing was by immunoSEQ multiplex PCR. For V, J and clone size, that table is used; D and trimming come from the DNA. The data hold around 130,000 clones, with around 87% observed a single time. The TCR originated in a man between 65 and 85 years old with active or convalescent COVID-19. The specimen was peripheral blood. This chain joins TRBV2 and TRBJ2-1; TRBD2 agrees at 8 bases. DNA for the CDR3: TGTGCCAGCAAAATAGAAGTAGCGGGAATGGGGCAGTTCTTC. Translated: CASKIEVAGMGQFF.